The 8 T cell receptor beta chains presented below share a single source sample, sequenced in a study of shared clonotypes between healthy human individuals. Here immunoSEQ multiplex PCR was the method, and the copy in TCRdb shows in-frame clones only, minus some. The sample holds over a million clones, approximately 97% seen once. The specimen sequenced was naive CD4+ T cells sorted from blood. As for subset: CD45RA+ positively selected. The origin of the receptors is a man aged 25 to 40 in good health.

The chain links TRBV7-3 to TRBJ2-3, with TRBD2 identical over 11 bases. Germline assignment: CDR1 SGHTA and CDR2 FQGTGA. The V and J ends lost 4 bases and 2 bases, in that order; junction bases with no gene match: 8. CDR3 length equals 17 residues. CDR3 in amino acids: CASSWGSGRGNTDTQYF. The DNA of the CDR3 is TGTGCCAGCAGCTGGGGTAGCGGGAGGGGTAACACAGATACGCAGTATTTT.

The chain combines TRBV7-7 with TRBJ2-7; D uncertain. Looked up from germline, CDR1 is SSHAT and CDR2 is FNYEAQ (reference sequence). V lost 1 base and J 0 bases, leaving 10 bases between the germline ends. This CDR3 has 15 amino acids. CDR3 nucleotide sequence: TGTGCCAGCAGCTTAGAGGAAAAGCCCTCCTACGAGCAGTACTTC. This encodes CASSLEEKPSYEQYF.

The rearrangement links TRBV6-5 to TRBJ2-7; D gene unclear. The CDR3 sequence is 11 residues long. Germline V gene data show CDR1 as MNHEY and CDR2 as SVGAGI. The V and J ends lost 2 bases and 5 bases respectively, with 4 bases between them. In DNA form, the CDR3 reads TGTGCCAGCAGTTACGACAACGAGCAGTACTTC. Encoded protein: CASSYDNEQYF.

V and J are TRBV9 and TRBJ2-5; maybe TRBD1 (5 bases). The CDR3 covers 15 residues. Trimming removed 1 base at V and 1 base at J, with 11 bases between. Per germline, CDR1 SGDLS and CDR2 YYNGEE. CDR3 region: CASSVQGKSQETQYF. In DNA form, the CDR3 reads TGTGCCAGCAGCGTACAGGGTAAATCCCAAGAGACCCAGTACTTC.

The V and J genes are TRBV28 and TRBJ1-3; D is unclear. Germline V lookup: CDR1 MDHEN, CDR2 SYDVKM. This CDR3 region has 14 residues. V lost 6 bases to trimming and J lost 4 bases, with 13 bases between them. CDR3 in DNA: TGTGCCAGCAGCCCCCCTCCGGTGGGAAACACCATATATTTT. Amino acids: CASSPPPVGNTIYF.

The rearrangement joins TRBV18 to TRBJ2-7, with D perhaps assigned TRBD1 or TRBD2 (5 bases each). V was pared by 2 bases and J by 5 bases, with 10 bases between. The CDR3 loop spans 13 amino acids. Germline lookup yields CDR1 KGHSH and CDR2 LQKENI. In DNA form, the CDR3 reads TGTGCCAGCTCACCAACCGGGGCCGACGAGCAGTACTTC. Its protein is CASSPTGADEQYF.

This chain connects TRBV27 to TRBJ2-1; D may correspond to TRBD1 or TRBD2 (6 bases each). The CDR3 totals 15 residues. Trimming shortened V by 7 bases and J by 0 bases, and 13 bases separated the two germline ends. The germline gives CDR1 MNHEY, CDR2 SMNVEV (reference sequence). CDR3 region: CASTQWGASYNEQFF. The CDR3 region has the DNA TGTGCCAGCACCCAGTGGGGGGCCTCCTACAATGAGCAGTTCTTC.

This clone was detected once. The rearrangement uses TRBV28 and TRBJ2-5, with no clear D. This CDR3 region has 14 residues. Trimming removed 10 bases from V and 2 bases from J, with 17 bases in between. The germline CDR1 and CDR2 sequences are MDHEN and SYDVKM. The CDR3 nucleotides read TGTGCCACCTCATTAATCGGGCAACAAGAGACCCAGTACTTC. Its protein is CATSLIGQQETQYF.